This TCR beta chain was sequenced in a study of T-cell memory formation after mild COVID-19. Study observations and caveats: Clones that contracted clustered mainly in CM and EM if CD4+ and in EMRA if CD8+. Second-wave clones reaching peak frequency on day 37 lacked confirmed SARS-CoV-2 specificity. Clones that got smaller from day 15 to 85 had even CD4/CD8, while clones growing later tipped toward CD4+.

TCRdb re-analysed the 5' RACE reads in MiXCR, keeping a single row per CDR3 protein. Among 450,000 to 650,000 distinct CDR3 sequences, around 21% were seen once, and the ten largest hold roughly an eighth. Only a few counts were recorded for this clonotype. Its antigen remains unknown. CDR1 and CDR2 (germline): MNHEY, SVGAGI. The CDR3 contains 12 residues. V lost 6 bases, J lost 5 bases, and 10 bases lay in between. The specimen sequenced was PBMCs or a T cell subset sorted from them (not recorded which). This sequence was found in an adult woman who had mild COVID-19 (a few samples of this study predate the infection). Cell type and time point are not known. This chain links TRBV6-5 with TRBJ1-2; D not certain. The CDR3 here is CASREVGYGYTF. CDR3 coding DNA: TGTGCCAGCAGAGAAGTGGGGTATGGCTACACCTTC.